One sample yielded the 28 T cell receptor beta chains listed below, sequenced in a study of monozygotic twins with inflammatory bowel disease. Following a re-call of the 5' RACE reads, TCRdb has one entry per CDR3 protein and lacks DNA. Its listing shows 350,000 to 500,000 distinct CDR3 sequences. The sequenced sample consisted of blood. The source is a human donor with ulcerative colitis or Crohn's disease, or a healthy co-twin of an affected twin (not recorded which).

J is TRBJ1-6 and V is TRBV7-3; TCRdb selects TRBD1, and the lack of DNA leaves this call unchecked. Germline CDR1 is SGHTA and CDR2 is FQGTGA. There are 15 residues in the CDR3. CDR3 amino acids: CASSLTTGLGSPLHF.

The chain joins TRBV5-1 to TRBJ1-2. Germline V CDR1 and CDR2: SGHRS, YFSETQ. This CDR3 is built from 14 residues. CDR3 protein: CASSRGTAAGGYTF.

The chain joins TRBV5-1 to TRBJ2-5. In germline, CDR1 is SGHRS, CDR2 YFSETQ. CDR3 length: 14 residues. CDR3 amino acids: CASSLESPQETQYF. Combining the CDR3 with reference TRBV5-1 and TRBJ2-5 gives the whole variable domain KAGVTQTPRYLIKTRGQQVTLSCSPISGHRSVSWYQQTPGQGLQFLFEYFSETQRNKGNFPGRFSGRQFSNSRSEMNVSTLELGDSALYLCASSLESPQETQYFGPGTRLLVL.

This sequence joins TRBV12-3 or TRBV12-4 and TRBJ2-6; TCRdb calls TRBD1, which cannot be checked without DNA. CDR3 length: 16 residues. CDR3: CASSFAGGAGANVLTF.

This chain links TRBV7-3 with TRBJ1-1. The CDR3 consists of 13 residues. The germline CDR1 and CDR2 sequences are SGHTA and FQGTGA. The CDR3 spells CASSLTIFGEAFF. Full variable domain (missing parts from reference TRBV7-3 and TRBJ1-1): GAGVSQTPSNKVTEKGKYVELRCDPISGHTALYWYRQSLGQGPEFLIYFQGTGAADDSGLPNDRFFAVRPEGSVSTLKIQRTERGDSAVYLCASSLTIFGEAFFGQGTRLTVV.

The chain couples TRBV28 to TRBJ2-2; TCRdb outputs TRBD1, but without DNA this stays unchecked. The CDR3 sequence is 14 residues long. Germline-derived CDR1 and CDR2 are MDHEN and SYDVKM. The CDR3 reads CASRTGGETGELFF.

The V gene is TRBV18, the J gene TRBJ2-1; TCRdb indicates TRBD1, and absent DNA this call remains unverified. The CDR3 length is 15 residues. Per the germline V gene, CDR1 is KGHSH and CDR2 is LQKENI. The CDR3 loop is CASSPGPGGYNEQFF.

The chain joins TRBV19 to TRBJ1-5; TCRdb selects TRBD1, and the lack of DNA leaves this call unchecked. Per germline, CDR1 LNHDA and CDR2 SQIVND (reference sequence). This CDR3 region has 14 residues. Here the CDR3 reads CASSPQGADQPQHF. The full variable domain, rest sourced from reference TRBV19 and TRBJ1-5, is DGGITQSPKYLFRKEGQNVTLSCEQNLNHDAMYWYRQDPGQGLRLIYYSQIVNDFQKGDIAEGYSVSREKKESFPLTVTSAQKNPTAFYLCASSPQGADQPQHFGDGTRLSIL.

The gene calls are TRBV20-1 and TRBJ1-1; the D gene TCRdb calls, TRBD1, cannot be checked with no DNA. CDR3 length: 13 amino acids. Looked up from germline, CDR1 is DFQATT and CDR2 is SNEGSKA (reference sequence). The CDR3 here is CSAGHGTEAEAFF.

This chain links TRBV20-1 with TRBJ1-4; the TCRdb D gene call, TRBD1, has no DNA to confirm it. The CDR3 has 13 residues. Germline values: CDR1 DFQATT, CDR2 SNEGSKA (reference sequence). The CDR3 loop reads CSATPGPWEKLFF.

The genes are TRBV5-1 and TRBJ2-5; absent DNA, TCRdb's TRBD1 call cannot be checked. Germline-derived CDR1 and CDR2 are SGHRS and YFSETQ. This CDR3 spans 17 amino acids. The chain's CDR3 is CASSSGWGPYPEETQYF.

The chain has TRBV20-1 and TRBJ2-3; lacking DNA, the TRBD2 call made by TCRdb goes unchecked. This CDR3 is built from 18 residues. The germline CDR1 and CDR2 sequences are DFQATT and SNEGSKA (reference sequence). The CDR3 here is CSARDGIGTRQPTDTQYF.

J is TRBJ1-6 and V is TRBV27; TCRdb designates TRBD1, a call that cannot be tested without DNA. This CDR3 is 16 amino acids long. Germline CDR1 and CDR2: MNHEY and SMNVEV (reference sequence). The CDR3 loop is CASSEQGAYRNSPLHF.

The chain uses TRBV2 and TRBJ2-3. This CDR3 contains 12 residues. The germline CDR1 and CDR2 sequences are SNHLY and FYNNEI. The CDR3 protein is CASSALSDTQYF. Full variable domain (missing parts from reference TRBV2 and TRBJ2-3): EPEVTQTPSHQVTQMGQEVILRCVPISNHLYFYWYRQILGQKVEFLVSFYNNEISEKSEIFDDQFSVERPDGSNFTLKIRSTKLEDSAMYFCASSALSDTQYFGPGTRLTVL.

This chain uses TRBV28 with TRBJ1-2; the D call of TRBD1 rests on TCRdb alone, since no DNA is present to check it. CDR1 and CDR2 from the germline V gene are MDHEN and SYDVKM. The CDR3 spans 14 residues. The CDR3 reads CASRKQQGNYGYTF.

The chain has TRBV2 and TRBJ2-3; TCRdb selects TRBD2, and the lack of DNA leaves this call unchecked. This CDR3 spans 14 amino acids. Germline lookup yields CDR1 SNHLY and CDR2 FYNNEI. This chain's CDR3 is CASKASGFTDTQYF.

This chain joins TRBV4-2 and TRBJ2-7. The germline gives CDR1 LGHNA, CDR2 YNFKEQ. The CDR3 sequence is 12 residues long. CDR3 amino acids: CASSDHLYEQYF.

The V gene is TRBV27, the J gene TRBJ2-1; lacking DNA, the TRBD1 call made by TCRdb goes unchecked. Germline lookup yields CDR1 MNHEY and CDR2 SMNVEV (reference sequence). CDR3 size: 15 residues. CDR3 amino acids: CASSLNGGIYNEQFF.

The chain joins TRBV19 to TRBJ2-5; TCRdb picks TRBD2, but there is no DNA to check that call. CDR1 LNHDA and CDR2 SQIVND come from the germline V gene (reference sequence). The CDR3 sequence is 13 residues long. CDR3 residues: CASKGGPGGTQYF.

This chain links TRBV12-3 or TRBV12-4 with TRBJ2-3; TCRdb's D gene call, TRBD2, goes unchecked for lack of DNA. The CDR3 sequence is 16 residues long. The CDR3 reads CASSSQAGGPTDTQYF.

The rearrangement joins TRBV28 to TRBJ2-7. The length of the CDR3 is 13 residues. Germline values: CDR1 MDHEN, CDR2 SYDVKM. CDR3 protein: CASSSQKPYEQYF.

This chain connects TRBV6-5 to TRBJ1-6; there is no DNA to check the TCRdb D call of TRBD1. Germline values: CDR1 MNHEY, CDR2 SVGAGI. This CDR3 has 16 residues. The CDR3 sequence: CASSYIPQPGDWPLHF.

This sequence joins TRBV11-2 and TRBJ2-4. The CDR3 has 19 amino acids. Germline V gives CDR1 SGHAT, CDR2 FQNNGV. The CDR3 loop is CASSLEIEVDRTAKNIQYF.

The chain combines TRBV29-1 with TRBJ2-5; with no DNA, the TCRdb D assignment of TRBD2 cannot be verified. Germline CDR1 reads SQVTM; CDR2 reads ANQGSEA. The CDR3 sequence is 13 residues long. CDR3 loop: CSVVRGLGETQYF.

This chain joins TRBV2 and TRBJ2-3. The CDR3 runs 13 residues. Germline CDR1 SNHLY, CDR2 FYNNEI. This CDR3 reads CASSVTARDTQYF.

This chain connects TRBV7-8 to TRBJ2-5; the TRBD1 assignment by TCRdb is unverifiable without DNA. Germline CDR1 is SGHVS and CDR2 is FQNEAQ. The CDR3 has 15 amino acids. Here the CDR3 reads CDSSPRVNQGETQYF.

V is TRBV30 and J is TRBJ2-1; TCRdb names TRBD2, which stays unverified in the absence of DNA. The germline V gene has CDR1 GTSNPN and CDR2 SVGIG (reference sequence). This CDR3 is built from 13 residues. CDR3 amino acids: CAWTSVLYNEQFF.

The chain links TRBV5-5 to TRBJ1-1. The CDR3 consists of 14 residues. In germline, CDR1 is SGHKS, CDR2 YYEKEE (reference sequence). The CDR3 protein is CASSLLVQNTEAFF.